The 4 T cell receptor beta chains below were found in one sample sequenced in a study of tissue T cells after allogeneic stem cell transplantation. Generated by immunoSEQ multiplex PCR, the TCRdb table keeps only in-frame clones and is missing some. Found here are 20,000 to 30,000 clones, about 90% of them singletons; the top ten hold roughly 2%. The sample in question was blood, obtained before transplantation. These receptors were obtained from a male donor aged 60 or over who later had graft-versus-host disease after an allogeneic stem cell transplant.

This chain links TRBV10-2 with TRBJ2-5; the match to TRBD2 covers 9 bases. The V gene end was trimmed by 6 bases and the J gene end by 5 bases; junction bases not matched to a gene: 10. Germline CDR1 and CDR2: WSHSY and SAAADI. CDR3 length: 15 amino acids. The CDR3: CASRNVAGAVETQYF. The CDR3 DNA reads as TGCGCCAGCAGGAACGTAGCGGGAGCGGTGGAGACCCAGTACTTC.

V usage is TRBV2 and J usage is TRBJ2-6; 8 bases map to TRBD1. Per germline, CDR1 SNHLY and CDR2 FYNNEI. The CDR3 is made up of 19 amino acids. Trimming removed 4 bases from V and 0 bases from J; junction bases left unmatched: 11. In nucleotides, the CDR3 is TGTGCCAGCAGTGCCCGGACAGGGCAAACTATCTCTGGGGCCAACGTCCTGACTTTC. Protein product: CASSARTGQTISGANVLTF.

The chain employs TRBV24-1 and TRBJ1-5; D is unresolved. The CDR3 extends over 12 amino acids. CDR1 and CDR2 (germline): KGHDR, SFDVKD. Trimming shortened V by 4 bases and J by 4 bases, and 4 bases separated the two germline ends. The CDR3 sequence: CATSEGNQPQHF. For the CDR3, the DNA is TGTGCCACCAGTGAGGGGAATCAGCCCCAGCATTTT.

The chain recombines TRBV11-2 with TRBJ1-4, with TRBD1 matching 8 bases. The CDR3 has 16 residues. Germline lookup yields CDR1 SGHAT and CDR2 FQNNGV. Unmatched junction bases numbered 11, after V lost 5 bases and J lost 6 bases. The CDR3 sequence: CASSLRTGRGYEKLFF. In DNA form, the CDR3 reads TGTGCCAGCAGCCTTAGGACAGGGAGGGGGTATGAAAAACTGTTTTTT. Complete variable domain (other parts from reference TRBV11-2 and TRBJ1-4): EAGVAQSPRYKIIEKRQSVAFWCNPISGHATLYWYQQILGQGPKLLIQFQNNGVVDDSQLPKDRFSAERLKGVDSTLKIQPAKLEDSAVYLCASSLRTGRGYEKLFFGSGTQLSVL.